This T cell receptor (beta chain) was sequenced for a study of cytomegalovirus exposure and HLA in healthy donors. Overall study results and limits: There were several of the most significant clusters that appeared linked to common viral pathogens in a later analysis.

The PCR was carried out with 60 Vbeta primers and 13 Jbeta primers. As processed by the authors: Later, 65 million to 85 million unique TCR beta chains were counted in an analysis, and roughly 10 million of them were shared. Clones were sequenced by immunoSEQ multiplex PCR, and TCRdb holds only the in-frame ones, with some missing. D and trimming were read from the DNA, whereas the V and J calls and clone size are those reported in that table. The sample shows roughly 140,000 clones, around 82% of them seen only once. As regards this clone: Its antigen is as yet unknown.

V was trimmed by 4 bases and J by 0 bases, leaving 8 bases between them. The CDR3 has 14 residues. Germline V gives CDR1 ENHRY, CDR2 SYGVKD. The study sampled nominally healthy donors, though unrecorded immune exposures were likely. The sequencing sample was made of PBMCs. This chain uses TRBV10-3 with TRBJ2-3; D unclear. The receptor was derived from a woman aged 18-29 years in good health and CMV-seropositive. CDR3 nucleotide sequence: TGTGCCATCAGTGCGGGTATTAGCACAGATACGCAGTATTTT. This gives the protein CAISAGISTDTQYF.